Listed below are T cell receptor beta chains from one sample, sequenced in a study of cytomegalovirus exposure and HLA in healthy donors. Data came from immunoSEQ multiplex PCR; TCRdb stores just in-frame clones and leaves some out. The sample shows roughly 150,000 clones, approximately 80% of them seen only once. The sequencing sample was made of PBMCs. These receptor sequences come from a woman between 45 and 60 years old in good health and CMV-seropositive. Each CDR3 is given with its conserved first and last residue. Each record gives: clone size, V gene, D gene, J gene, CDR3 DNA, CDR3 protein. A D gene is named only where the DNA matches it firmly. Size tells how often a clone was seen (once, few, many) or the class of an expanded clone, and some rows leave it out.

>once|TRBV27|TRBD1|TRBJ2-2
TGTGCCAGCAGCCAACCCGGGACAGGGCGCGCCGGGGAGCTGTTTTTT
CASSQPGTGRAGELFF
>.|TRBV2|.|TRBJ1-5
TGTGCCAGCAGTCAAAGATACCCGAAAGCCCAGCCCCAGCATTTT
CASSQRYPKAQPQHF
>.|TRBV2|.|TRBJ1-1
TGTGCCAGCAATACAGGGAGGGGGACTGAAGCTTTCTTT
CASNTGRGTEAFF
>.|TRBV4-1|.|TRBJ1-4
TGCGCCAGCAGCCAACGACAGACTGCAACTAATGAAAAACTGTTTTTT
CASSQRQTATNEKLFF
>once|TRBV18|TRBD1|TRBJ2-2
TGTGCCAGCTCACCTTGGAAGACAGGGACGAACACCGGGGAGCTGTTTTTT
CASSPWKTGTNTGELFF
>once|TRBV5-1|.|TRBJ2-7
TGCGCCAGCAGCTCTCGGGACATTACCTACGAGCAGTACTTC
CASSSRDITYEQYF
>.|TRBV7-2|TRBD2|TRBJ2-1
TGTGCCAGCAGCCCACCCGGGGGGGGCCGCTACAATGAGCAGTTCTTC
CASSPPGGGRYNEQFF
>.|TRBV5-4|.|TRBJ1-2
TGTGCCAGCAGCTTACCAGGTATCAACTATGGCTACACCTTC
CASSLPGINYGYTF
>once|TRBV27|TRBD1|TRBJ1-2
TGTGCCAGCAGTTCCGCCGGGACAGACTTTCATGGCTACACCTTC
CASSSAGTDFHGYTF
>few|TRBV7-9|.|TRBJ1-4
TGTGCCAGCAGCTTAGCACAGGCAACTAATGAAAAACTGTTTTTT
CASSLAQATNEKLFF
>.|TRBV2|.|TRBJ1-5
TGTGCCAGCAGTGAATCTGGCGGTCCCAACCAGCCCCAGCATTTT
CASSESGGPNQPQHF
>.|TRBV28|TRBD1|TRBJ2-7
TGTGCCAGCAGCCGACAGGGTCCCTACGAGCAGTACTTC
CASSRQGPYEQYF